Sequencing of this T cell receptor (beta chain) was carried out in a study of T-cell memory formation after mild COVID-19. CDR1 is SGHTA, CDR2 FQGTGA, per germline. The CDR3 totals 16 residues. V lost 5 bases and J lost 7; bases outside the gene matches: 12. The sample holds a few counts of this clonotype. Antigen unknown. Findings and caveats of the study: A balance of CD4 and CD8 characterized clones contracting day 15 to 85, whereas later expanders leaned CD4+. Of the contracting clones, CD4+ ones lay mainly in CM and EM, and CD8+ ones in EMRA. Proof of SARS-CoV-2 specificity was absent for the second-wave clones that crested on day 37. Memory sampled before infection contained some responding clones, suggesting cross-reactive memory joined.

TCRdb fed the 5' RACE reads into MiXCR, producing one record per CDR3 protein. Among under 650,000 distinct CDR3 sequences listed, more than 15% were seen once. The TCR was taken from an adult woman who had mild COVID-19 (a few samples of this study predate the infection). Cell type and time point are not known. The sample taken for sequencing was PBMCs or a T cell subset sorted from them (not recorded which). The J gene is TRBJ2-2, the V gene TRBV7-3, with 8 bases fitting TRBD2. The CDR3 nucleotides are TGTGCCAGCAGCAGTACGGGACTAGGGGTCGGCGGGGAGCTGTTTTTT. Its translation is CASSSTGLGVGGELFF.